This T cell receptor beta chain stems from a study of Graves' ophthalmopathy and Graves' hyperthyroidism. As to this clonotype: One end of the junction fails to match germline, which may point to a read error.

Amplification targeted the TCR beta CDR3 regions, with RNA transcripts as the source material. The first round was an RT-PCR with HTBI primers, and the second round was a multiplex PCR. TCRdb called the multiplex PCR reads again in MiXCR, with one record for every CDR3 protein. The sample yields 650,000 to 900,000 distinct CDR3 sequences, approximately 40% seen once. Per the germline V gene, CDR1 is DFQATT and CDR2 is SNEGSKA (reference sequence). CDR3 length: 15 amino acids. Diagnosis used clinical symptoms, serum thyroxine, TRAb, thyroid ultrasound and orbital computed tomography. The sequence was collected from an adult man with Graves' ophthalmopathy. The rearrangement joins TRBV20-1 to TRBJ2-7; TRBD1 matches at 9 bases. The sample taken for sequencing was peripheral blood. CDR3 in amino acids: CSVRPVGDRANEQYF. The CDR3 region has the DNA TGCAGTGTTAGACCTGTGGGGGACAGGGCCAACGAGCAGTACTTC.